This T cell receptor beta chain emerged from a study of T cells in Graves' hyperthyroidism and ophthalmopathy. Study in general: Peripheral blood collection took place at initial diagnosis, before any treatment. General study results and limits: Blood also held most thyroid clonotypes expanded beyond 0.001.

The germline gives CDR1 MNHEY, CDR2 SVGAGI. V dropped 2 bases and J dropped 0 bases, with 14 bases sitting between them. This CDR3 contains 16 residues. Authors of the study amplified TCR beta CDR3 regions from RNA transcripts. HTBI primers were used for first-round RT-PCR of the TCR CDR3. TCRdb fed the multiplex PCR reads into MiXCR, producing one record per CDR3 protein. The sample yields over 400,000 distinct CDR3 sequences, roughly 23% seen once. In making diagnoses, clinical symptoms, serum thyroxine and TRAb, thyroid ultrasound and orbital computed tomography were all used. PBMCs were obtained from 10 ml fresh peripheral blood. On this clonotype itself: Its antigen is still unknown.

The source is a woman in her 70s with Graves' ophthalmopathy. The J gene is TRBJ2-7, the V gene TRBV6-5; D is ambiguous. The specimen sequenced was blood. CDR3 nucleotide sequence: TGTGCCAGCAGTTACATAGTGATACTGAGCTCCTACGAGCAGTACTTC. This codes for CASSYIVILSSYEQYF.